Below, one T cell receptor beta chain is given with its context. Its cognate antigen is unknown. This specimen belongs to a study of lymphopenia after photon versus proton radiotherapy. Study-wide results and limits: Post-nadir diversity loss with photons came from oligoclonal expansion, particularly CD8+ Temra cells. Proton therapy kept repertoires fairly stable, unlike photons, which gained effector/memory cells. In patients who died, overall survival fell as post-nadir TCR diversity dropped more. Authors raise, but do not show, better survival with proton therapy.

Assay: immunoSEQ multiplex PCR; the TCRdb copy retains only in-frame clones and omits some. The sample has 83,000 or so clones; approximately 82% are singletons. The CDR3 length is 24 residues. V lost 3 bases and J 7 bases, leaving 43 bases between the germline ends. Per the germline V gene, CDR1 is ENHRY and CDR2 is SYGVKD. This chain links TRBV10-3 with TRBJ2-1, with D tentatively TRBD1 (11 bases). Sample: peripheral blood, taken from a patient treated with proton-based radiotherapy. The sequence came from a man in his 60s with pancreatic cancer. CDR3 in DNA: TGTGCCATCAGTGATGAGGGACAGGGGGTTTCGAGCGGGAGGGTCACCAACCTTGGGAATGAGCAGTTCTTC. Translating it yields CAISDEGQGVSSGRVTNLGNEQFF.